These 26 T cell receptor beta chains came from one sample sequenced in a study of CD8+ T cells in alopecia areata. Treatment described: oral pan-JAK inhibitor, 5-10 mg twice daily. RNA extraction was followed by reverse transcription into cDNA, which acted as the sequencing template. The assay was immunoSEQ multiplex PCR, and TCRdb's table has in-frame clones only and misses some. This table has a few hundred thousand clones, approximately 65% appearing once. The sequences come from CD4+ T cells sorted from blood, collected at week 44, from a patient treated with tofacitinib. Receptor source: a human donor with alopecia areata.

The table lists this clone with a count of one. The rearrangement links TRBV14 to TRBJ1-6, with a weak D call TRBD1 (5 bases). The germline CDR1 and CDR2 sequences are SGHDN and FVKESK. The CDR3 runs to 14 residues. Deletions cut 4 bases from V and 5 bases from J, with 9 bases between. In DNA form, the CDR3 reads TGTGCCAGCAGCCGACGGGGGGATAATTCACCCCTCCACTTT. Encoded protein: CASSRRGDNSPLHF.

The V call is TRBV7-9, the J call TRBJ1-6; 9 bases match TRBD1. The V segment lost 5 bases and the J segment 9 bases; nucleotides outside the gene matches: 11. The CDR3 spans 16 residues. Per germline, CDR1 SEHNR and CDR2 FQNEAQ (reference sequence). The DNA for the CDR3 is TGTGCCAGCAGCCCCCCCCCGGGACAGGGTGCTTCACCCCTCCACTTT. Protein product: CASSPPPGQGASPLHF.

The V and J genes are TRBV2 and TRBJ2-7; 7 bases map to TRBD1. The CDR3 is 14 amino acids. CDR1 is SNHLY and CDR2 is FYNNEI in the germline V gene. V shed 5 bases and J 2 bases; nucleotides not matched to a gene: 6. The CDR3 here is CASSPGTAAYEQYF. CDR3 bases: TGTGCCAGCAGTCCCGGGACAGCGGCCTACGAGCAGTACTTC.

CDR3 coding DNA: TGCGCCAGCAGTGAGTCGATGTGGGGGCCCTACTACGAGCAGTACTTC. Translation gives CASSESMWGPYYEQYF. The rearrangement links TRBV10-2 to TRBJ2-7; perhaps TRBD1 as D (6 bases). This CDR3 region has 16 residues. Per the germline V gene, CDR1 is WSHSY and CDR2 is SAAADI. V lost 0 bases and J 3 bases, leaving 15 bases between the germline ends.

This chain connects TRBV30 to TRBJ1-1, with TRBD1 as a possible D gene (6 bases). The CDR3 sequence is 13 residues long. V gave up 5 bases and J gave up 4 bases, with 14 bases separating them. Germline CDR1 and CDR2: GTSNPN and SVGIG (reference sequence). CDR3 protein: CAWVRGVGTEAFF. CDR3 nucleotides: TGTGCCTGGGTCAGGGGAGTGGGCACTGAAGCTTTCTTT.

This clone was detected a few times. J is TRBJ1-2 and V is TRBV6-5; D gene uncertain. Germline V gives CDR1 MNHEY, CDR2 SVGAGI. The CDR3 runs 12 residues. V was trimmed by 6 bases and J by 8 bases, leaving 13 bases between them. The DNA of the CDR3 is TGTGCCAGCAGCCGATCCGGCCTCGGCTACACCTTC. Translation gives CASSRSGLGYTF.

This clone appeared a single time. Other DNA sequences in this sample translate to the same CDR3. This chain joins TRBV7-3 and TRBJ1-2, with 8 positions matching TRBD1. Per germline, CDR1 SGHTA and CDR2 FQGTGA. V trimming: 5 bases; J trimming: 4 bases; junction bases outside the gene matches: 3. This CDR3 region has 13 residues. CDR3 sequence: CASSPGTGYGYTF. The CDR3 DNA is TGTGCCAGCAGCCCAGGGACAGGCTATGGCTACACCTTC.

V gene TRBV19 combines with J gene TRBJ1-5; TRBD1 might be the D (6 bases). Germline V gives CDR1 LNHDA, CDR2 SQIVND (reference sequence). V was clipped by 5 bases and J by 5 bases, with 16 bases between them. The CDR3 runs to 15 residues. CDR3 nucleotide sequence: TGTGCCAGTAGTGTTCTGACAGGAACGTATCAGCCCCAGCATTTT. This encodes CASSVLTGTYQPQHF.

V is TRBV19 and J is TRBJ1-5; TRBD1 agrees at 7 bases. CDR3 size: 13 residues. Germline trimming cut 5 bases from V and 6 bases from J; bases unmatched to any gene: 4. The germline CDR1 and CDR2 sequences are LNHDA and SQIVND (reference sequence). CDR3 nucleotide sequence: TGTGCCAGTAGTGGCACAGGGGCTCAGCCCCAGCATTTT. This translates into CASSGTGAQPQHF.

The chain links TRBV29-1 to TRBJ1-1; no clear D. Trimming pared 3 bases from V and 0 bases from J, leaving 5 bases between. The CDR3 spans 12 residues. The germline CDR1 and CDR2 sequences are SQVTM and ANQGSEA. The CDR3 region is CSVDKLNTEAFF. The CDR3 DNA is TGCAGCGTTGACAAATTGAACACTGAAGCTTTCTTT.

The genes are TRBV25-1 and TRBJ1-2, with D hard to call. The CDR3 loop spans 13 amino acids. CDR1 and CDR2 (germline): MGHDK, SYGVNS. V was cut by 5 bases and J by 2 bases, with 9 bases left in between. The CDR3 nucleotides are TGTGCCAGCAGTACAGCGGGGAACTATGGCTACACCTTC. It yields the protein CASSTAGNYGYTF.

The chain joins TRBV5-1 to TRBJ2-3; D gene ambiguous. Germline CDR1 SGHRS, CDR2 YFSETQ. This CDR3 comprises 16 residues. The V end was cut by 1 base, the J end by 0 bases, with 12 bases between. The CDR3 DNA is TGCGCCAGCAGCTTGTGGCAGCAACCTAGCACAGATACGCAGTATTTT. Its protein is CASSLWQQPSTDTQYF. Based on the CDR3 plus reference TRBV5-1 and TRBJ2-3, the full variable domain is KAGVTQTPRYLIKTRGQQVTLSCSPISGHRSVSWYQQTPGQGLQFLFEYFSETQRNKGNFPGRFSGRQFSNSRSEMNVSTLELGDSALYLCASSLWQQPSTDTQYFGPGTRLTVL.

The rearrangement links TRBV5-4 to TRBJ1-4; unclear D gene. Germline values: CDR1 SGHNT, CDR2 YYREEE (reference sequence). V was trimmed by 2 bases and J by 0 bases, leaving 2 bases between them. This CDR3 is built from 13 residues. CDR3 nucleotides: TGTGCCAGCAGCTTAACAACTAATGAAAAACTGTTTTTT. Protein sequence: CASSLTTNEKLFF.

There are a few counts of this clone. CDR3 sequence: CSVVGTREKEAFF. In DNA form, the CDR3 reads TGCAGCGTCGTTGGGACACGGGAAAAAGAAGCTTTCTTT. The genes are TRBV29-1 and TRBJ1-1; D possibly corresponds to TRBD1 (6 bases). Germline assignment: CDR1 SQVTM and CDR2 ANQGSEA. Deletions cut 6 bases from V and 8 bases from J, with 19 bases between. This CDR3 has 13 amino acids.

The rearrangement uses TRBV5-1 and TRBJ1-1; TRBD1 matches 7 bases. V lost 4 bases and J lost 1; bases outside the gene matches: 7. The CDR3 is 15 amino acids. Per germline, CDR1 SGHRS and CDR2 YFSETQ. In DNA form, the CDR3 reads TGCGCCAGCAGCGAAGGGGACAGAGCGAACACTGAAGCTTTCTTT. This translates into CASSEGDRANTEAFF.

The table lists this clone with many counts. The CDR3 region has the DNA TGTGCCAGCAGCTCCGGACAGGGGCACTATGGCTACACCTTC. Protein: CASSSGQGHYGYTF. The chain joins TRBV13 to TRBJ1-2, with 9 bases fitting TRBD1. Trimming at V came to 4 bases and at J to 3 bases, leaving 3 bases not matched to a gene. The CDR3 runs 14 residues. CDR1 PRHDT and CDR2 FYEKMQ come from the germline V gene (reference sequence).

The V gene is TRBV6-5, the J gene TRBJ1-6, with 7 bases matching TRBD1. This CDR3 contains 13 residues. From germline, CDR1 is MNHEY and CDR2 SVGAGI. J lost 7 bases, V lost 5 bases, and 2 bases had no gene match. CDR3 sequence reads: CASSRDSNSPLHF. The CDR3 DNA reads TGTGCCAGCAGTCGGGACAGCAATTCACCCCTCCACTTT.

A few counts support this clone. The chain has TRBV27 and TRBJ2-7; D perhaps matches TRBD2 (5 bases). Germline CDR1 reads MNHEY; CDR2 reads SMNVEV (reference sequence). CDR3 size: 16 residues. V was trimmed by 2 bases and J by 4 bases, leaving 18 bases between them. Here the CDR3 reads CASSLAGRADVYEQYF. DNA for the CDR3: TGTGCCAGCAGTTTAGCTGGGCGGGCAGATGTTTACGAGCAGTACTTC.

The table lists this clone with a few counts. V is TRBV14 and J is TRBJ1-2; D gene unclear. The V end was cut by 4 bases, the J end by 8 bases, with 14 bases between. Per the germline V gene, CDR1 is SGHDN and CDR2 is FVKESK. This CDR3 is built from 13 residues. The CDR3 loop reads CASSLGSLRGYTF. The DNA of the CDR3 is TGTGCCAGCAGCCTCGGGAGTCTTAGAGGCTACACCTTC. Full variable domain (outside the CDR3, taken from reference TRBV14 and TRBJ1-2): EAGVTQFPSHSVIEKGQTVTLRCDPISGHDNLYWYRRVMGKEIKFLLHFVKESKQDESGMPNNRFLAERTGGTYSTLKVQPAELEDSGVYFCASSLGSLRGYTFGSGTRLTVV.

The chain has TRBV5-1 and TRBJ1-1; D is unresolved. The CDR3 loop spans 15 amino acids. V was shortened by 5 bases and J by 1 base, with 15 bases between the two germline ends. CDR1 and CDR2 from the germline V gene are SGHRS and YFSETQ. CDR3 amino acids: CASSPLNVGNTEAFF. CDR3 in DNA: TGCGCCAGCAGTCCCCTAAACGTCGGGAACACTGAAGCTTTCTTT.

The V call is TRBV25-1, the J call TRBJ1-5, with 10 bases aligning to TRBD1. Looked up from germline, CDR1 is MGHDK and CDR2 is SYGVNS. This CDR3 has 15 residues. With 6 bases clipped from V and 3 bases from J, the junction kept 5 bases outside the gene matches. CDR3 region: CASSAGTGANQPQHF. The DNA for the CDR3 is TGTGCCAGCAGCGCCGGGACAGGGGCCAATCAGCCCCAGCATTTT.

This clone was observed a single time. The chain is built from TRBV9 and TRBJ2-3; D is uncertain. CDR1 SGDLS and CDR2 YYNGEE come from the germline V gene. The V end lost 0 bases, the J end lost 6 bases, and 8 bases lay between the germline ends. The CDR3 is 13 residues long. The CDR3 sequence is CASSVVGWDTQYF. The CDR3 nucleotides read TGTGCCAGCAGCGTAGTGGGATGGGATACGCAGTATTTT.

The J gene is TRBJ1-2, the V gene TRBV6-5; perhaps TRBD1 as D (5 bases). The germline CDR1 and CDR2 sequences are MNHEY and SVGAGI. Trimming cost V 6 bases and J 5 bases, with 16 bases left between them. The CDR3 loop spans 14 amino acids. The DNA for the CDR3 is TGTGCCAGCAGAGAGGGACCGAGAGTTTATGGCTACACCTTC. Encoded protein: CASREGPRVYGYTF.

This clone turned up a few times. The chain recombines TRBV29-1 with TRBJ2-5; tentatively, D is TRBD1 (6 bases). The DNA end is a closer match to TRBJ2-7, so the J assignment may be wrong. Germline V gene lookup returns CDR1 SQVTM and CDR2 ANQGSEA. The CDR3 runs 12 residues. Here the CDR3 reads CSVGTFAYEQYF. In nucleotides, the CDR3 is TGCAGCGTCGGGACATTTGCCTACGAGCAGTACTTC.

The gene calls are TRBV5-6 and TRBJ2-7; 12 bases are a match to TRBD2. Germline lookup yields CDR1 SGHDT and CDR2 YYEEEE. The ends lost 6 bases at V and 2 bases at J; junction bases unmatched: 3. CDR3 size: 14 residues. This chain's CDR3 is CASTTSGGTYEQYF. Here the CDR3 DNA reads TGTGCCAGCACCACTAGCGGGGGGACCTACGAGCAGTACTTC. The variable domain in full, with the rest retrieved from reference TRBV5-6 and TRBJ2-7, is DAGVTQSPTHLIKTRGQQVTLRCSPKSGHDTVSWYQQALGQGPQFIFQYYEEEERQRGNFPDRFSGHQFPNYSSELNVNALLLGDSALYLCASTTSGGTYEQYFGPGTRLTVT.

The chain is built from TRBV4-3 and TRBJ2-1, with a possible D match to TRBD2 (5 bases). CDR3 length: 12 residues. CDR1 LGHNA and CDR2 YSLEER come from the germline V gene. V was clipped by 1 base and J by 9 bases, with 7 bases between them. CDR3 amino acids: CASSQVGSEQFF. The CDR3 region has the DNA TGCGCCAGCAGCCAAGTAGGGAGTGAGCAGTTCTTC.